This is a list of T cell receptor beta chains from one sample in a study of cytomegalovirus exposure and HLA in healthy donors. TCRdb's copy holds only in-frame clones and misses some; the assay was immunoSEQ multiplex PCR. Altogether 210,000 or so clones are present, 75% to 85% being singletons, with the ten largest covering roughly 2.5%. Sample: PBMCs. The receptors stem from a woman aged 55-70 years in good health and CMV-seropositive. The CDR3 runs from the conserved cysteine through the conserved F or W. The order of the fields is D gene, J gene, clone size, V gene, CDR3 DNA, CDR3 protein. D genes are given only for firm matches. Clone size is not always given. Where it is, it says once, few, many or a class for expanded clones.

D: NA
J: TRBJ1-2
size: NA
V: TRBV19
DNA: TGTGCCACTTCAGGGGATGGCTACACCTTC
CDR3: CATSGDGYTF

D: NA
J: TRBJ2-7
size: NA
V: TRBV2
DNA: TGTGCCAGCAGTCAAATGGACTCCTACTACGAGCAGTACTTC
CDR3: CASSQMDSYYEQYF

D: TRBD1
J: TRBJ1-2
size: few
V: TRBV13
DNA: TGTGCCAGCAGCGGGGGACAGGAGATTTATGGCTACACCTTC
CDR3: CASSGGQEIYGYTF

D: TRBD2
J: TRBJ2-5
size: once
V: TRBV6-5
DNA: TGTGCCAGCAGTTTAGCGGGGGGAGAGACCCAGTACTTC
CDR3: CASSLAGGETQYF

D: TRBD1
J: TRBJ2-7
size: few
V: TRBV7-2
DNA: TGTGCCAGCAGCTTAGCCACAGGGGGGTCCTACGAGCAGTACTTC
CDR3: CASSLATGGSYEQYF

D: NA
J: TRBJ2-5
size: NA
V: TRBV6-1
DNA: TGTGCCAGCAGTGACGGGACTTTACAGACCCAGTACTTC
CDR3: CASSDGTLQTQYF

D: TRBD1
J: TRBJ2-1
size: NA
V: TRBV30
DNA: TGTGCCTGGAGCACCGGGACAGGGGTTGTCGATGAGCAGTTCTTC
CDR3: CAWSTGTGVVDEQFF

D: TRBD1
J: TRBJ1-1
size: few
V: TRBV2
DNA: TGTGCCAGCAGTGAAGGAGACAGGGCCGGCACTGAAGCTTTCTTT
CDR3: CASSEGDRAGTEAFF

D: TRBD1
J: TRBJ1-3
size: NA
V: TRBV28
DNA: TGTACCAGCAGTGCGCCGGGACAGGGGGCAGTTGGAAACACCATATATTTT
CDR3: CTSSAPGQGAVGNTIYF

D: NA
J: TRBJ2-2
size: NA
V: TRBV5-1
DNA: TGCGCCAGCAGCCTCGCCACAGGGAACACCGGGGAGCTGTTTTTT
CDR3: CASSLATGNTGELFF

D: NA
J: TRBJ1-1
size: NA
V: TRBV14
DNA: TGTGCCAGCAGCCTCATGGGGCGGGAGGTGGAAGCTTTCTTT
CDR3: CASSLMGREVEAFF

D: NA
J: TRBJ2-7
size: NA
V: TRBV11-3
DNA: TGTGCCAGCAGCCCACGGGGAGGTACCTACGAGCAGTACTTC
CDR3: CASSPRGGTYEQYF

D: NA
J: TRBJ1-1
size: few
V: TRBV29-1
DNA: TGCAGCGTTGATGGGGGCAGACCGAGGGAAGCTTTCTTT
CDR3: CSVDGGRPREAFF

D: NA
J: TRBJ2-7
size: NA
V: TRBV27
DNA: TGTGCCAGCAGTTTATTTCAGGGCCGCCAGACCGAGCAGTACTTC
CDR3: CASSLFQGRQTEQYF

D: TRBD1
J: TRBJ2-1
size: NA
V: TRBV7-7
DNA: TGTGCCAGCAGCTTGGGACAGGGGGCCTACAATGAGCAGTTCTTC
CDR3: CASSLGQGAYNEQFF

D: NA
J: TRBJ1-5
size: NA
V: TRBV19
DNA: TGTGCCAGTAGTAGACGGGGAAATCAGCCCCAGCATTTT
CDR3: CASSRRGNQPQHF

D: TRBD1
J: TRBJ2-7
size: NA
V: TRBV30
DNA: TGTGCCTGGATGGGACAGGGACCCTACGAGCAGTACTTC
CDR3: CAWMGQGPYEQYF

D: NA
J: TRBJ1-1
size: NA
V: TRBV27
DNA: TGTGCCAGCAGGGTACAGGGCCAGAACACTGAAGCTTTCTTT
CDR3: CASRVQGQNTEAFF

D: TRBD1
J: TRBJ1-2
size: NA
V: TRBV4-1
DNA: TGCGCCAGCAGCCCAACCCCCGGACAGGGCGGTGGGTATGGCTACACCTTC
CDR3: CASSPTPGQGGGYGYTF

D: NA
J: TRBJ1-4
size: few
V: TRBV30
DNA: TGTGCCTGGAGCCCCAACAGGGACGAAAAACTGTTTTTT
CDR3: CAWSPNRDEKLFF

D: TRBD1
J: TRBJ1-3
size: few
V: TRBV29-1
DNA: TGCAGCGCCGCCGGCAGGGGGCAAAACACCATATATTTT
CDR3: CSAAGRGQNTIYF

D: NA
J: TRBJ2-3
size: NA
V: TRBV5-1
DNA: TGCGCCAGCAGCCGAAGTACTAGCACAGATACGCAGTATTTT
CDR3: CASSRSTSTDTQYF

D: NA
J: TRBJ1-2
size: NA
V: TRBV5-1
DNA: TGCGCCAGCAGCTTCACTCCAGGGGCTAACTATGGCTACACCTTC
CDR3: CASSFTPGANYGYTF

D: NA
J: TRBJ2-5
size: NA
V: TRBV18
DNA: TGTGCCAGCCAGCAGGGGTCGGAGACCCAGTACTTC
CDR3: CASQQGSETQYF

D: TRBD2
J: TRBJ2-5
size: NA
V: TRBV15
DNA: TGTGCCACCAGCAGAGGGGGTTCTAGCGGGGGTGAGACCCAGTACTTC
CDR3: CATSRGGSSGGETQYF

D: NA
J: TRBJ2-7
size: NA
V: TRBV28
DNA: TGTGCCAGCAGTCCCCCGACTCTGGCCCTGTACGAGCAGTACTTC
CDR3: CASSPPTLALYEQYF